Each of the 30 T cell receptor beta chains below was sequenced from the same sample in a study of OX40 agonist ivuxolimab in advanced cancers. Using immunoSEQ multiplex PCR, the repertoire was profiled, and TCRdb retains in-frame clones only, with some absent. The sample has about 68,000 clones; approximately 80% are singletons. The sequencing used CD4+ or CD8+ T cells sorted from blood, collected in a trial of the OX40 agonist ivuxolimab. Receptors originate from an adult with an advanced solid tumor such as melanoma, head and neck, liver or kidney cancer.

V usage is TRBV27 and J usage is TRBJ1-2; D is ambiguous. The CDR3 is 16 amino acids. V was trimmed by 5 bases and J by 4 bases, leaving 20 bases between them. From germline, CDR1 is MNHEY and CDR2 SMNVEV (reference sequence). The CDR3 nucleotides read TGTGCCAGCAGTCGCTCCTCCTCAGTAGGCACCTATGGCTACACCTTC. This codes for CASSRSSSVGTYGYTF.

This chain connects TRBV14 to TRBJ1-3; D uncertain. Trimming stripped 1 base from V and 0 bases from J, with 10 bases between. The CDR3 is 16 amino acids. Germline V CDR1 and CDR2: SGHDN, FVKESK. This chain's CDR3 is CASSQVRTLSGNTIYF. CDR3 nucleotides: TGTGCCAGCAGCCAAGTACGGACTCTCTCTGGAAACACCATATATTTT.

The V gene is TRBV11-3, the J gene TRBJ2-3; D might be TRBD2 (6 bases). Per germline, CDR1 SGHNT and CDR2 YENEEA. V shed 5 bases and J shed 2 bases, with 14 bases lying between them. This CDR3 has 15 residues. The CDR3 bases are TGTGCCAGCAGCCCCCTCGCGGGAATCACAGATACGCAGTATTTT. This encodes CASSPLAGITDTQYF.

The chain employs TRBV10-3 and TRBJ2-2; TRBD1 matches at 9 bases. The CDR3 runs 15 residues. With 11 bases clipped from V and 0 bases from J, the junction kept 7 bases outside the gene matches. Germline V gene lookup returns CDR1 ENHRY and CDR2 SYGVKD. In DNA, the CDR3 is TGTGCCTCCCAAAGACAGGGGGCGAACACCGGGGAGCTGTTTTTT. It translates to CASQRQGANTGELFF.

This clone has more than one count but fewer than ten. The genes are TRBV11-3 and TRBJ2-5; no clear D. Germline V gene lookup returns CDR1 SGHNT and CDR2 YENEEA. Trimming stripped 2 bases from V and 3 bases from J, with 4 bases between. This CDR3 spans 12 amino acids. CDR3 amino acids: CASSLMEETQYF. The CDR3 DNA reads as TGTGCCAGCAGCTTAATGGAAGAGACCCAGTACTTC.

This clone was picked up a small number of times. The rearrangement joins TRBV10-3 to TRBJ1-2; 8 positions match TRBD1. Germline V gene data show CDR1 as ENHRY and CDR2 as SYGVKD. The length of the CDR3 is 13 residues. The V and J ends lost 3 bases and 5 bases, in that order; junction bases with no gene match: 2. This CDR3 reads CAISDDRGYGYTF. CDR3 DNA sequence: TGTGCCATCAGTGATGACAGGGGTTATGGCTACACCTTC.

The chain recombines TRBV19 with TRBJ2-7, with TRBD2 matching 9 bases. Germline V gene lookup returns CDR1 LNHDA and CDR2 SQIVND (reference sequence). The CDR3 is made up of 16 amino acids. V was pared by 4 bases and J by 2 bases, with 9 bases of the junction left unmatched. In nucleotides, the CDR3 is TGTGCCAGTAGTAGGAGACTAGCGGATATGGCCTACGAGCAGTACTTC. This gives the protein CASSRRLADMAYEQYF.

In nucleotides, the CDR3 is TGTGCCAGCAGCTTAGAACCGGCGTCACCCCTCCACTTT. This translates into CASSLEPASPLHF. The chain recombines TRBV11-2 with TRBJ1-6; D uncertain. V was trimmed by 0 bases and J by 10 bases, leaving 7 bases between them. CDR3 length: 13 amino acids. Germline V gives CDR1 SGHAT, CDR2 FQNNGV.

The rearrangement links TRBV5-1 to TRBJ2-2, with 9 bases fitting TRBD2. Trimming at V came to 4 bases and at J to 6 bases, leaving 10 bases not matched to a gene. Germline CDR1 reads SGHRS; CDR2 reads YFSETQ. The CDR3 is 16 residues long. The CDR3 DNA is TGCGCCAGCAGCGGGATAGCGGGAGTCGGGGCCGGGGAGCTGTTTTTT. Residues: CASSGIAGVGAGELFF.

The CDR3 loop is CASSTTGGSLDEQFF. The CDR3 nucleotides are TGTGCCAGCAGCACGACCGGCGGGTCGCTAGATGAGCAGTTCTTC. This chain joins TRBV5-4 and TRBJ2-1, with D possibly being TRBD2 (5 bases). This CDR3 has 15 residues. From germline, CDR1 is SGHNT and CDR2 YYREEE (reference sequence). V dropped 4 bases and J dropped 8 bases, with 19 bases sitting between them.

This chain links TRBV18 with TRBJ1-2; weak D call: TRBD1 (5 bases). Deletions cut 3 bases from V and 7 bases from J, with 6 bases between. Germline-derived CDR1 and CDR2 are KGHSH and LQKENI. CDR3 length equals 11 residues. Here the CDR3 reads CASSPGPGYTF. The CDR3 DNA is TGTGCCAGCTCACCGGGACCTGGCTACACCTTC.

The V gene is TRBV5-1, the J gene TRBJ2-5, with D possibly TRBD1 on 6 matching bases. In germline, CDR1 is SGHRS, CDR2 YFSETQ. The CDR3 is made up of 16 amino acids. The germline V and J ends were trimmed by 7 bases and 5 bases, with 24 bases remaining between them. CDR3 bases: TGCGCCAGCGGTTTGGGACAACGTCTTCGCGGGGAGACCCAGTACTTC. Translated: CASGLGQRLRGETQYF.

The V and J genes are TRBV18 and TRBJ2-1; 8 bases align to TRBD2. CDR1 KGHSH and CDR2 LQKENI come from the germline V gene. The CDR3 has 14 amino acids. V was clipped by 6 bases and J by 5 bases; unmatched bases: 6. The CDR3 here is CASSPGGNHNEQFF. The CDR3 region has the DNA TGTGCCAGCTCCCCGGGGGGGAACCACAATGAGCAGTTCTTC. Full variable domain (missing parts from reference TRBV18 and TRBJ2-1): NAGVMQNPRHLVRRRGQEARLRCSPMKGHSHVYWYRQLPEEGLKFMVYLQKENIIDESGMPKERFSAEFPKEGPSILRIQQVVRGDSAAYFCASSPGGNHNEQFFGPGTRLTVL.

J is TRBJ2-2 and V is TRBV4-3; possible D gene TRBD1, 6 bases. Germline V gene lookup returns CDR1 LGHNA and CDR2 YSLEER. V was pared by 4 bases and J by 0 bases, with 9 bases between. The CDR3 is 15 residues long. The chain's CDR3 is CASSPGTTNTGELFF. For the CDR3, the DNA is TGCGCCAGCAGCCCAGGGACAACGAACACCGGGGAGCTGTTTTTT.

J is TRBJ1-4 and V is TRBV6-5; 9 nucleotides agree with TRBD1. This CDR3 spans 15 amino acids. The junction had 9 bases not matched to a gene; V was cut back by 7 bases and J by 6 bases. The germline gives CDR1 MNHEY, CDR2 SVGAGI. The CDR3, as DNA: TGTGCCAGCACCTTACGGTGGACAGGGGATGAAAAACTGTTTTTT. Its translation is CASTLRWTGDEKLFF.

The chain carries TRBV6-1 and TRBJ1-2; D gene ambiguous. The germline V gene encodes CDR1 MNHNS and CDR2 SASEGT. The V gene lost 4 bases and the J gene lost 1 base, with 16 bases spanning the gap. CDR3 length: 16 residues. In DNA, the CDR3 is TGTGCCAGCAGTGCCCTTCCTCGGGGTAATAACTATGGCTACACCTTC. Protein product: CASSALPRGNNYGYTF.

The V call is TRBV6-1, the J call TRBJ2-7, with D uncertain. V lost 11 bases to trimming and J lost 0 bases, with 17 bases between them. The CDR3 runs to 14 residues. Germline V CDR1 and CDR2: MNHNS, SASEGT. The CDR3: CACQPGISSYEQYF. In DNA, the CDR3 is TGTGCCTGCCAACCGGGCATAAGCTCCTACGAGCAGTACTTC.

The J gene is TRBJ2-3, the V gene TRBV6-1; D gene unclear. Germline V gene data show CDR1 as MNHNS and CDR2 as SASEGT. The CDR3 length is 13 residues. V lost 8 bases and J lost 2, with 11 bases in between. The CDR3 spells CASLLSVTDTQYF. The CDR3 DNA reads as TGTGCCAGCCTCCTCTCGGTCACAGATACGCAGTATTTT.

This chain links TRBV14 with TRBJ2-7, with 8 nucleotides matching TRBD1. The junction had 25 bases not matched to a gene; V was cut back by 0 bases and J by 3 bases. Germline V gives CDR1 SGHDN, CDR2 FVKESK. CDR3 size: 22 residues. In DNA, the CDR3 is TGTGCCAGCAGCCAAGAGAGCCTCCCAGGGGGCGCATGGCAACTTACCCGCTACGAGCAGTACTTC. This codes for CASSQESLPGGAWQLTRYEQYF. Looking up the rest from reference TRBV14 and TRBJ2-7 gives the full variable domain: EAGVTQFPSHSVIEKGQTVTLRCDPISGHDNLYWYRRVMGKEIKFLLHFVKESKQDESGMPNNRFLAERTGGTYSTLKVQPAELEDSGVYFCASSQESLPGGAWQLTRYEQYFGPGTRLTVT.

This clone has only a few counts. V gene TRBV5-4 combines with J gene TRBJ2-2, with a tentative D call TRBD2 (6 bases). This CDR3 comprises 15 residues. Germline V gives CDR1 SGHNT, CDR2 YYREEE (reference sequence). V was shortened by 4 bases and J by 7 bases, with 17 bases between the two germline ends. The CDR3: CASSVGGGQHGELFF. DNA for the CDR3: TGTGCCAGCAGCGTGGGAGGAGGCCAACACGGGGAGCTGTTTTTT.

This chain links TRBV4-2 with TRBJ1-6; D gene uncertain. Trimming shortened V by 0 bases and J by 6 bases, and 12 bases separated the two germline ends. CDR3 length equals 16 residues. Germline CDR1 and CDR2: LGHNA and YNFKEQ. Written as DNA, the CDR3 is TGTGCCAGCAGCCAAGAATCAGCAGTTTCTAATTCACCCCTCCACTTT. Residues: CASSQESAVSNSPLHF.

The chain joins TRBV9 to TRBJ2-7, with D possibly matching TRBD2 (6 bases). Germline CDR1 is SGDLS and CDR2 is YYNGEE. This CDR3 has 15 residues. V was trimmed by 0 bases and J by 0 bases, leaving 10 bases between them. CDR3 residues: CASSVGIAASYEQYF. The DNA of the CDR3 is TGTGCCAGCAGCGTAGGGATAGCGGCCTCCTACGAGCAGTACTTC. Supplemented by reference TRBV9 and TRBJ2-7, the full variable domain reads DSGVTQTPKHLITATGQRVTLRCSPRSGDLSVYWYQQSLDQGLQFLIQYYNGEERAKGNILERFSAQQFPDLHSELNLSSLELGDSALYFCASSVGIAASYEQYFGPGTRLTVT.

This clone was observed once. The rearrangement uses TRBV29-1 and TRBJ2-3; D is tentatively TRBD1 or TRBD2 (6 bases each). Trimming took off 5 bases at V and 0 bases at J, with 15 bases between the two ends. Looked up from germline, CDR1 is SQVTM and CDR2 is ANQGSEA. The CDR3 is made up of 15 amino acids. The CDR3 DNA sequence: TGCAGCGTTCGACTAGACAGGCCTAGCACAGATACGCAGTATTTT. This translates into CSVRLDRPSTDTQYF.

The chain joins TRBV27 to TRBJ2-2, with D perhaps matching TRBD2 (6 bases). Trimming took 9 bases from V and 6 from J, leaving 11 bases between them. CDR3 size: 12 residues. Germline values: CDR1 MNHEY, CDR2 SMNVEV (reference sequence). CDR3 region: CARDPGAGELFF. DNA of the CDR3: TGTGCCAGGGACCCGGGGGCCGGGGAGCTGTTTTTT.

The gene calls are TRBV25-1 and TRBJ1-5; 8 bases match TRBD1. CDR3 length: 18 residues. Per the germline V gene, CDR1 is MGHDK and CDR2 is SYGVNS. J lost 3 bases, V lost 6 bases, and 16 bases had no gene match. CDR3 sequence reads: CASRANRATGEINQPQHF. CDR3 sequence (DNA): TGTGCCAGCAGGGCCAATAGAGCGACAGGGGAAATCAATCAGCCCCAGCATTTT.

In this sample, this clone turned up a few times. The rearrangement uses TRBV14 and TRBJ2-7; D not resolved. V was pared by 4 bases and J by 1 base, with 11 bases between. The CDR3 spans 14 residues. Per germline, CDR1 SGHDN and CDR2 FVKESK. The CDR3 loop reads CASSLHLLSYEQYF. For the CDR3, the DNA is TGTGCCAGCAGCCTACATCTACTTTCCTACGAGCAGTACTTC. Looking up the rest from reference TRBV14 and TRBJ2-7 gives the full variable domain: EAGVTQFPSHSVIEKGQTVTLRCDPISGHDNLYWYRRVMGKEIKFLLHFVKESKQDESGMPNNRFLAERTGGTYSTLKVQPAELEDSGVYFCASSLHLLSYEQYFGPGTRLTVT.

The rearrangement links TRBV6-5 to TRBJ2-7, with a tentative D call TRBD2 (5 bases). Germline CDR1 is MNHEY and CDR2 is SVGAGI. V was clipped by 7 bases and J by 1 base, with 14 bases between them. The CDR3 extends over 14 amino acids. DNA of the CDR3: TGTGCCAGCACCCGCCACCCGGGGTCCTACGAGCAGTACTTC. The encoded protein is CASTRHPGSYEQYF.

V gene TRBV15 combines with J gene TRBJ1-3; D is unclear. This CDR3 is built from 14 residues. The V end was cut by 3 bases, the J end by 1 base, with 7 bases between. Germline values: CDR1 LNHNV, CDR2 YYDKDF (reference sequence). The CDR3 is CATSRRRSGNTIYF. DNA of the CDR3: TGTGCCACCAGCAGGAGAAGGTCTGGAAACACCATATATTTT.

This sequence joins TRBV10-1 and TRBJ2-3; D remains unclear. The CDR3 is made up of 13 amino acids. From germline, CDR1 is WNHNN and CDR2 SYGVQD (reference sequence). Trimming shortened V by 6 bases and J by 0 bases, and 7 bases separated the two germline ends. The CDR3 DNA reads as TGCGCCAGCAGCCAGTCTAGCACAGATACGCAGTATTTT. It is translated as CASSQSSTDTQYF.

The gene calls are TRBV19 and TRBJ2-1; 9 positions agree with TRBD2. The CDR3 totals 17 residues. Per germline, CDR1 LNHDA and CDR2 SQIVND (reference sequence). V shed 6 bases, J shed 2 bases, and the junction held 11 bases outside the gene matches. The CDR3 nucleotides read TGTGCCAGTAGCTGGTGGGCTAGCGGGGACCCCTACAATGAGCAGTTCTTC. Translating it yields CASSWWASGDPYNEQFF.